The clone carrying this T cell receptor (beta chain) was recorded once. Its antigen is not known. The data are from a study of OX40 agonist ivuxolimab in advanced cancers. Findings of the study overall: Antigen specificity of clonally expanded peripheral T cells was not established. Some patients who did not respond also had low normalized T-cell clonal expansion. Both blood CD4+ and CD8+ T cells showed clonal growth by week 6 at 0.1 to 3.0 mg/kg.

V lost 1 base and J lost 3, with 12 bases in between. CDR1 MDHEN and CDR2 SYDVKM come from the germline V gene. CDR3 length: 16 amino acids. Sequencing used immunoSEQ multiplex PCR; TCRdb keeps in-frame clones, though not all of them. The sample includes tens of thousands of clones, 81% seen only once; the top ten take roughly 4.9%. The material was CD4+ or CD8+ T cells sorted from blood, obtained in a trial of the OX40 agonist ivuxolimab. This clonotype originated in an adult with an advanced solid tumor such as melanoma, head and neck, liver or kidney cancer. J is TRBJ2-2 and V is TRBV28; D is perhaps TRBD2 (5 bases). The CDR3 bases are TGTGCCAGCAGTTTATATCCCGCGGGTCACACCGGGGAGCTGTTTTTT. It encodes CASSLYPAGHTGELFF.